The 22 T cell receptor beta chains below come from one sample, sequenced in a study of T-cell memory formation after mild COVID-19. TCRdb reprocessed the 5' RACE reads via MiXCR and lists one record per CDR3 protein. The sample carries a few hundred thousand distinct CDR3 sequences, less than 25% recorded once. The sequenced material came from PBMCs or a T cell subset sorted from them (not recorded which). The origin of the receptors is an adult woman who had mild COVID-19 (a few samples of this study predate the infection). Cell type and time point are not known.

This chain links TRBV15 with TRBJ2-5; the match to TRBD2 covers 7 bases. CDR3 size: 17 residues. Unmatched junction bases numbered 7, after V lost 0 bases and J lost 0 bases. Germline-derived CDR1 and CDR2 are LNHNV and YYDKDF (reference sequence). CDR3 in DNA: TGTGCCACCAGCAGAGATGATGTAGCGGGCAACCAAGAGACCCAGTACTTC. Protein product: CATSRDDVAGNQETQYF. The full variable domain, completed using reference TRBV15 and TRBJ2-5, is DAMVIQNPRYQVTQFGKPVTLSCSQTLNHNVMYWYQQKSSQAPKLLFHYYDKDFNNEADTPDNFQSRRPNTSFCFLDIRSPGLGDTAMYLCATSRDDVAGNQETQYFGPGTRLLVL.

This clonotype was seen only once. The rearrangement joins TRBV3-1 to TRBJ2-7; D unclear. The CDR3 is made up of 13 amino acids. Germline CDR1 reads LGHDT; CDR2 reads YNNKEL (reference sequence). The V gene lost 2 bases and the J gene lost 0 bases, with 5 bases spanning the gap. In DNA form, the CDR3 reads TGTGCCAGCAGCCAACCCTTCTCCTACGAGCAGTACTTC. Its protein product is CASSQPFSYEQYF.

The gene calls are TRBV29-1 and TRBJ2-2, with D perhaps TRBD2 (6 bases). V shed 4 bases and J shed 1 base, with 10 bases lying between them. Germline CDR1 is SQVTM and CDR2 is ANQGSEA. This CDR3 comprises 14 residues. CDR3 nucleotides: TGCAGCGTTGGTGGGACTCAGAACACCGGGGAGCTGTTTTTT. It specifies CSVGGTQNTGELFF.

The chain employs TRBV19 and TRBJ2-7; 9 nucleotides align to TRBD1. CDR1 LNHDA and CDR2 SQIVND come from the germline V gene (reference sequence). The CDR3 runs 15 residues. V lost 7 bases, J lost 5 bases, and 12 bases stayed unmatched. CDR3 nucleotides: TGTGCCAGTAAGGGTAGTAGGGACAGGGACCACGAGCAGTACTTC. Protein product: CASKGSRDRDHEQYF.

V and J are TRBV19 and TRBJ1-1; TRBD1 might be the D (6 bases). CDR1 and CDR2 (germline): LNHDA, SQIVND (reference sequence). The CDR3 contains 17 residues. V was trimmed by 5 bases and J by 0 bases, leaving 19 bases between them. The CDR3 sequence: CASSPRATGGVNTEAFF. CDR3 in DNA: TGTGCCAGTAGTCCTAGGGCGACAGGAGGGGTGAACACTGAAGCTTTCTTT.

This clonotype was counted many times. The V call is TRBV9, the J call TRBJ1-5, with TRBD1 matching 8 bases. In germline, CDR1 is SGDLS, CDR2 YYNGEE. Trimming removed 4 bases from V and 0 bases from J; junction bases left unmatched: 9. This CDR3 has 17 residues. The CDR3 bases are TGTGCCAGCAGCCAGGGGACAGGACAACTTAGCAATCAGCCCCAGCATTTT. This translates into CASSQGTGQLSNQPQHF.

At least ten counts were recorded for this clonotype. The rearrangement uses TRBV24-1 and TRBJ2-1; D gene uncertain. CDR1 and CDR2 (germline): KGHDR, SFDVKD. The CDR3 totals 11 residues. V gave up 2 bases and J gave up 9 bases, with 4 bases separating them. In nucleotides, the CDR3 is TGTGCCACCAGTGATTGGACTGAGCAGTTCTTC. Translated: CATSDWTEQFF.

The chain couples TRBV20-1 to TRBJ2-7; D gene unclear. In germline, CDR1 is DFQATT, CDR2 SNEGSKA (reference sequence). Deletions cut 3 bases from V and 4 bases from J, with 13 bases between. This CDR3 has 13 residues. The CDR3 DNA follows: TGCAGTGCTAGTACTGGGCAGTCTTACGAGCAGTACTTC. It encodes CSASTGQSYEQYF.

The chain joins TRBV7-2 to TRBJ2-1; D possibly uses TRBD1 or TRBD2 (5 bases each). Germline V gene sequence: CDR1 SGHTA, CDR2 FQGNSA. The V end was cut by 3 bases, the J end by 2 bases, with 8 bases between. The CDR3 totals 14 residues. Here the CDR3 DNA reads TGTGCCAGCAGCTTTGGGGGTCCCTACAATGAGCAGTTCTTC. Protein product: CASSFGGPYNEQFF.

This clonotype showed up just once. The rearrangement links TRBV18 to TRBJ2-7; possible D gene TRBD1, 5 bases. Germline CDR1 KGHSH, CDR2 LQKENI. V was trimmed by 3 bases and J by 3 bases, leaving 9 bases between them. The CDR3 loop spans 13 amino acids. CDR3 sequence reads: CASSPNTGYEQYF. CDR3 coding DNA: TGTGCCAGCTCACCCAACACAGGCTACGAGCAGTACTTC.

This clonotype was picked up a small number of times. V usage is TRBV5-1 and J usage is TRBJ2-2, with 8 bases identical to TRBD1. After removal of 1 base from V and 3 bases from J, the junction contained 5 bases not matched to a gene. The CDR3 sequence is 16 residues long. In germline, CDR1 is SGHRS, CDR2 YFSETQ. CDR3 protein: CASSLLGQADTGELFF. The CDR3 nucleotides read TGCGCCAGCAGCTTGTTGGGACAGGCGGACACCGGGGAGCTGTTTTTT. The full variable domain, rest sourced from reference TRBV5-1 and TRBJ2-2, is KAGVTQTPRYLIKTRGQQVTLSCSPISGHRSVSWYQQTPGQGLQFLFEYFSETQRNKGNFPGRFSGRQFSNSRSEMNVSTLELGDSALYLCASSLLGQADTGELFFGEGSRLTVL.

This clonotype was observed a handful of times. The chain recombines TRBV3-1 with TRBJ1-1; possible D gene TRBD1, 6 bases. V lost 2 bases, J lost 2 bases, and 15 bases lay in between. The CDR3 has 16 residues. CDR1 is LGHDT and CDR2 is YNNKEL in the germline V gene (reference sequence). The CDR3 reads CASSQYGGGLNTEAFF. The CDR3 bases are TGTGCCAGCAGCCAATACGGCGGGGGGCTTAACACTGAAGCTTTCTTT.

The chain carries TRBV19 and TRBJ1-5; 7 bases match TRBD1. J was trimmed by 4 bases and V by 7 bases; bases with no gene match: 10. The CDR3 contains 15 residues. In germline, CDR1 is LNHDA, CDR2 SQIVND (reference sequence). CDR3 amino acids: CASTRGQFINQPQHF. The DNA of the CDR3 is TGTGCCAGTACCAGGGGACAGTTTATTAATCAGCCCCAGCATTTT. Based on the CDR3 plus reference TRBV19 and TRBJ1-5, the full variable domain is DGGITQSPKYLFRKEGQNVTLSCEQNLNHDAMYWYRQDPGQGLRLIYYSQIVNDFQKGDIAEGYSVSREKKESFPLTVTSAQKNPTAFYLCASTRGQFINQPQHFGDGTRLSIL.

In this sample, this clonotype turned up a few times. J is TRBJ2-5 and V is TRBV5-4; weak D call: TRBD1 (5 bases). CDR1 SGHNT and CDR2 YYREEE come from the germline V gene (reference sequence). This CDR3 contains 16 residues. The V gene lost 0 bases and the J gene lost 5 bases, with 17 bases spanning the gap. The CDR3 nucleotides are TGTGCCAGCAGCTTGGAGGGGAAGGGTCGTGGGGAGACCCAGTACTTC. It specifies CASSLEGKGRGETQYF.

The sample holds a few counts of this clonotype. The rearrangement joins TRBV7-2 to TRBJ2-7, with 7 positions matching TRBD1. The germline V gene has CDR1 SGHTA and CDR2 FQGNSA. V lost 6 bases, J lost 7 bases, and 15 bases stayed unmatched. The CDR3 is 15 amino acids. The CDR3 DNA follows: TGTGCCAGCAGTCAGGGGCCTCCGGGACAGCTAGAGCAGTACTTC. This encodes CASSQGPPGQLEQYF.

This clonotype was observed a handful of times. The V gene is TRBV6-2 or TRBV6-3, the J gene TRBJ2-1; weak D call: TRBD2 (6 bases). Trimming took off 4 bases at V and 9 bases at J, with 19 bases between the two ends. Germline V gives CDR1 MNHEY, CDR2 SVGEGT. The CDR3 length is 15 residues. CDR3 region: CASSWGLGSGGEQFF. As DNA, the CDR3 is TGTGCCAGCAGTTGGGGGTTGGGTTCCGGGGGTGAGCAGTTCTTC.

This chain connects TRBV18 to TRBJ2-7, with TRBD1 as a possible D gene (5 bases). Trimming removed 6 bases from V and 0 bases from J, with 15 bases in between. The CDR3 extends over 15 amino acids. Per germline, CDR1 KGHSH and CDR2 LQKENI. DNA of the CDR3: TGTGCCAGCTCTCCCAGCTGGGGCGTCTCCTACGAGCAGTACTTC. Protein product: CASSPSWGVSYEQYF.

This chain connects TRBV12-3 or TRBV12-4 to TRBJ2-2; tentatively, D is TRBD2 (5 bases). V lost 5 bases and J 5 bases, leaving 15 bases between the germline ends. The CDR3 sequence is 15 residues long. This CDR3 reads CASSPLRGGTGELFF. DNA of the CDR3: TGTGCCAGCAGTCCTCTTCGGGGTGGAACCGGGGAGCTGTTTTTT.

This rearrangement joins TRBV4-1 to TRBJ2-5; D call uncertain. The V gene lost 1 base and the J gene lost 1 base, with 10 bases spanning the gap. Per the germline V gene, CDR1 is MGHRA and CDR2 is YSYEKL. This CDR3 comprises 15 residues. The CDR3 loop reads CASSQAHSTQETQYF. CDR3 DNA: TGCGCCAGCAGCCAAGCGCACTCGACCCAAGAGACCCAGTACTTC.

This clonotype was detected many times. This rearrangement joins TRBV7-2 to TRBJ1-2, with D perhaps matching TRBD1 (5 bases). Per the germline V gene, CDR1 is SGHTA and CDR2 is FQGNSA. The CDR3 covers 13 residues. Trimming removed 5 bases at V and 8 bases at J, with 15 bases between. The CDR3, as DNA: TGTGCCAGCAGCCCTCGGGGGGGGGAAGGCTACACCTTC. It is translated as CASSPRGGEGYTF. Combining the CDR3 with reference TRBV7-2 and TRBJ1-2 gives the whole variable domain GAGVSQSPSNKVTEKGKDVELRCDPISGHTALYWYRQSLGQGLEFLIYFQGNSAPDKSGLPSDRFSAERTGGSVSTLTIQRTQQEDSAVYLCASSPRGGEGYTFGSGTRLTVV.

The gene calls are TRBV12-3 or TRBV12-4 and TRBJ2-2; D gene unclear. This CDR3 comprises 14 residues. V gave up 5 bases and J gave up 9 bases, with 16 bases separating them. CDR3 residues: CASSEEGYGRELFF. CDR3 DNA: TGTGCCAGCAGTGAGGAAGGATACGGCAGGGAGCTGTTTTTT.

Of note for this clonotype: This may stem from a read error, because a much larger clone lies one nucleotide away. The chain carries TRBV9 and TRBJ1-1; D possibly corresponds to TRBD1 (5 bases). The CDR3 is 13 residues long. Deletions cut 3 bases from V and 0 bases from J, with 6 bases between. Germline V lookup: CDR1 SGDLS, CDR2 YYNGEE. As DNA, the CDR3 is TGTGCCAGCAGCGGGGGGTTGAACACTGAAGCTTTCTTT. This codes for CASSGGLNTEAFF.